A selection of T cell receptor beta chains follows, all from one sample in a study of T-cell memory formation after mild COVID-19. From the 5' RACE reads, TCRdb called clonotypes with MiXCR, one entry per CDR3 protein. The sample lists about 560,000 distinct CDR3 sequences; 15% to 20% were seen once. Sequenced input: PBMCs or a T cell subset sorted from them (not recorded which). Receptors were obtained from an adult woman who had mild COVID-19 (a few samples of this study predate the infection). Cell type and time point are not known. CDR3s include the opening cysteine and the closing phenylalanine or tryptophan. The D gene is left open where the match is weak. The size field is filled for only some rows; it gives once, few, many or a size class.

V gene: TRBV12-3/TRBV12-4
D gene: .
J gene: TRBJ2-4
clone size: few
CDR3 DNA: TGTGCCAGCAGTTCCACCCCGGGACACCCTCTAGCCAAAAACATTCAGTACTTC
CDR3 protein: CASSSTPGHPLAKNIQYF

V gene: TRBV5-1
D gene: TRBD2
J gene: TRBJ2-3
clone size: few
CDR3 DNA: TGCGCCAGCAGCTGGACTAGCGGGGCGCAGTATTTT
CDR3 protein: CASSWTSGAQYF

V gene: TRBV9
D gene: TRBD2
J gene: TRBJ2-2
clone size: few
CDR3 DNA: TGTGCCAGCAGCGTAGTTGGCGGGGGGGCCTCGACCGGGGAGCTGTTTTTT
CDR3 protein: CASSVVGGGASTGELFF

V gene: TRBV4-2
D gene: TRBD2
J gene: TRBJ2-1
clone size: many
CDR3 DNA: TGTGCCAGCAGTACAGGGTCTAGCGGGGTTCGAGAGCAGTTCTTC
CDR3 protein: CASSTGSSGVREQFF

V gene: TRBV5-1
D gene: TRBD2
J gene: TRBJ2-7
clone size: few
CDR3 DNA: TGCGCCAGCAGCTTGAAGACGGGAGGAACCCCGTTCTACGAGCAGTACTTC
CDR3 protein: CASSLKTGGTPFYEQYF

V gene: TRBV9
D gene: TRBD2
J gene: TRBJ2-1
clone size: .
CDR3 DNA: TGTGCCAGCAGCGTAGGGGCTAGCGGGAGTGATGAGCAGTTCTTC
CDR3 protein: CASSVGASGSDEQFF

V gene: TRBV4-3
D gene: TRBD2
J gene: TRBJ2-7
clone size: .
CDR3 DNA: TGCGCCAGCAGCCAAGATGGTGGCGGGAGGGCCGCCTACGAGCAGTACTTC
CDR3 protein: CASSQDGGGRAAYEQYF

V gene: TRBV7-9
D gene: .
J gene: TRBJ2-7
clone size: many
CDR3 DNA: TGTGCCAGCAGCCCCCTGGGGGGCGAGCAGTACTTC
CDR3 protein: CASSPLGGEQYF

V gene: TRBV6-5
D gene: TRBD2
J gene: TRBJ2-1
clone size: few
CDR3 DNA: TGTGCCAGCAGTTACTCTTTAGCGGGGATCGGTGAGCAGTTCTTC
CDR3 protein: CASSYSLAGIGEQFF

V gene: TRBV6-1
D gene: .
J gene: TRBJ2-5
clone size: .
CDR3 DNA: TGTGCCAGCGCTCCAGAAAGGGGGGGGCGGGAGACCCAGTACTTC
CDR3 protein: CASAPERGGRETQYF

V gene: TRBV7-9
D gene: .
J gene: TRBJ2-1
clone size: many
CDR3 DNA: TGTGCCAGCAGTTTAGGGGGGGGGCCCTACAATGAGCAGTTCTTC
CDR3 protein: CASSLGGGPYNEQFF

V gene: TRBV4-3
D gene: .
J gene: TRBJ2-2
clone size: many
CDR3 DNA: TGCGCCAGCAGCCAAGATCGAAGCCCGGGAGCTAACACCGGGGAGCTGTTTTTT
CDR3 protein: CASSQDRSPGANTGELFF

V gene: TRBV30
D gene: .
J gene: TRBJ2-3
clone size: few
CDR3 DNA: TGTGCCTGGTGTTTAGGGGGAGCGGCCACAGATACGCAGTATTTT
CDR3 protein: CAWCLGGAATDTQYF

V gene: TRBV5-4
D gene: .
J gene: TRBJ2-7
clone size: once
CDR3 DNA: TGTGCCAGCAGCCTCCCCGAGGGGCAGTACTTC
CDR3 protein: CASSLPEGQYF

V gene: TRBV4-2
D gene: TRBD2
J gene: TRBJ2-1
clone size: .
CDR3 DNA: TGTGCCAGCAGCCAAGATAGGCTAGCGGGAGAGCTATCCTACAATGAGCAGTTCTTC
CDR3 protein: CASSQDRLAGELSYNEQFF